The 20 T cell receptor beta chains below were found in one sample sequenced in a study of CD8 T cells in ankylosing spondylitis. TCRdb analysed the 5' RACE reads with MiXCR anew, one entry per CDR3 protein. The table lists 750,000 to 850,000 distinct CDR3 sequences, 10% to 15% of them singletons, with about 0.49% in the top ten. Their target antigens are unknown. Findings of the study overall: A motif in TCR beta, a set of under ten highly homologous variants, appeared characteristic of ankylosing spondylitis blood.

Specimen: blood, either unsorted or a sorted T cell fraction (not recorded which). The receptors stem from a male donor with ankylosing spondylitis.

V gene TRBV7-2 combines with J gene TRBJ2-1; D ambiguous. There are 16 residues in the CDR3. Trimming stripped 3 bases from V and 5 bases from J, with 17 bases between. Germline CDR1 is SGHTA and CDR2 is FQGNSA. This chain's CDR3 is CASSFAHHLGDNEQFF. For the CDR3, the DNA is TGTGCCAGCAGCTTCGCACATCATTTAGGCGACAATGAGCAGTTCTTC.

This clonotype was observed a few times. The chain is built from TRBV20-1 and TRBJ2-7; D remains ambiguous. CDR3 length: 13 amino acids. Germline assignment: CDR1 DFQATT and CDR2 SNEGSKA (reference sequence). Deletions cut 4 bases from V and 3 bases from J, with 13 bases between. The CDR3 coding sequence is TGCAGTGCTAACTTGTTAAGTCTCTACGAGCAGTACTTC. Its protein product is CSANLLSLYEQYF.

J is TRBJ2-6 and V is TRBV28; 11 bases match TRBD1. CDR1 and CDR2 (germline): MDHEN, SYDVKM. Trimming removed 5 bases from V and 3 bases from J; junction bases left unmatched: 9. There are 18 residues in the CDR3. CDR3 DNA: TGTGCCAGCAGTCCACTAGGACAGGGGGCTTATGGGGCCAACGTCCTGACTTTC. Its protein is CASSPLGQGAYGANVLTF.

The table lists this clonotype with a few counts. The chain employs TRBV5-1 and TRBJ2-1, with TRBD2 matching 11 bases. CDR3 length: 16 residues. Germline V lookup: CDR1 SGHRS, CDR2 YFSETQ. V lost 4 bases and J lost 6; bases outside the gene matches: 9. The CDR3 bases are TGCGCCAGCAGCCTTTTTTCGGGGACTAGCGGCAATGAGCAGTTCTTC. Translation gives CASSLFSGTSGNEQFF.

As to this clonotype: The junction shows a germline mismatch at one end, possibly a read error. The chain couples TRBV24-1 to TRBJ2-5; 7 bases fit TRBD1. CDR3 length: 16 residues. Germline V lookup: CDR1 KGHDR, CDR2 SFDVKD. The CDR3 protein is CATSDYGTAHQETQYF. DNA of the CDR3: TGTGCCACCAGTGACTATGGGACAGCCCACCAGGAGACCCAGTACTTC.

The chain links TRBV5-1 to TRBJ2-5; D may be TRBD2 (7 bases). The CDR3 consists of 17 residues. V was cut by 1 base and J by 1 base, with 17 bases left in between. Per the germline V gene, CDR1 is SGHRS and CDR2 is YFSETQ. This chain's CDR3 is CASSLLTGGGVQETQYF. The CDR3 DNA reads as TGCGCCAGCAGCTTGTTGACAGGAGGGGGGGTCCAAGAGACCCAGTACTTC.

The rearrangement joins TRBV5-4 to TRBJ2-5, with TRBD2 matching over 11 bases. This CDR3 spans 16 amino acids. V lost 0 bases, J lost 5 bases, and 6 bases stayed unmatched. The germline V gene encodes CDR1 SGHNT and CDR2 YYREEE (reference sequence). CDR3 amino acids: CASSLVAGGPRETQYF. The CDR3 DNA reads as TGTGCCAGCAGCTTGGTAGCGGGAGGGCCCCGTGAGACCCAGTACTTC.

This clonotype has only a few counts. The chain employs TRBV11-2 and TRBJ2-1; possibly TRBD1 for D (5 bases). CDR1 and CDR2 (germline): SGHAT, FQNNGV. The CDR3 length is 13 residues. Trimming removed 5 bases at V and 8 bases at J, with 13 bases between. CDR3 in DNA: TGTGCCAGCAGCCGCGTGACAGTCTATGAGCAGTTCTTC. The encoded protein is CASSRVTVYEQFF.

This clonotype was recorded a few times. The rearrangement joins TRBV5-1 to TRBJ2-6; possible D gene TRBD2, 6 bases. Between the trimmed V and J ends, which lost 7 bases and 1 base, there was a span of 12 bases. The CDR3 loop spans 15 amino acids. Germline CDR1 is SGHRS and CDR2 is YFSETQ. DNA for the CDR3: TGCGCCAGCGGATTTCGGGGGTCTGGGGCCAACGTCCTGACTTTC. It encodes CASGFRGSGANVLTF. Supplemented by reference TRBV5-1 and TRBJ2-6, the full variable domain reads KAGVTQTPRYLIKTRGQQVTLSCSPISGHRSVSWYQQTPGQGLQFLFEYFSETQRNKGNFPGRFSGRQFSNSRSEMNVSTLELGDSALYLCASGFRGSGANVLTFGAGSRLTVL.

This clonotype has more than one count but fewer than ten. The chain uses TRBV20-1 and TRBJ1-2, with D possibly matching TRBD1 (5 bases). Per germline, CDR1 DFQATT and CDR2 SNEGSKA (reference sequence). Trimming took 2 bases from V and 7 from J, leaving 20 bases between them. This CDR3 contains 15 residues. For the CDR3, the DNA is TGCAGTGCTAGAATGGGGATGCGGCAGGGCTTTGGCTACACCTTC. It translates to CSARMGMRQGFGYTF.

This clonotype occurred many times. The gene calls are TRBV6-2 or TRBV6-3 and TRBJ1-6; no firm D call. Germline CDR1 and CDR2: MNHEY and SVGEGT. The CDR3 is 15 residues long. Trimming removed 6 bases at V and 8 bases at J, with 17 bases between. For the CDR3, the DNA is TGTGCCAGCAGCCCCCTCGGACCGCGAGATTCACCCCTCCACTTT. Residues: CASSPLGPRDSPLHF.

The chain has TRBV9 and TRBJ2-7; D remains unclear. Germline V lookup: CDR1 SGDLS, CDR2 YYNGEE. The length of the CDR3 is 13 residues. The V end was cut by 0 bases, the J end by 3 bases, with 7 bases between. CDR3 sequence reads: CASSVDPNYEQYF. The CDR3 DNA reads as TGTGCCAGCAGCGTAGATCCGAACTACGAGCAGTACTTC.

The chain links TRBV5-6 to TRBJ2-4, with 9 nucleotides matching TRBD1. Germline CDR1 is SGHDT and CDR2 is YYEEEE. The V gene end was trimmed by 1 base and the J gene end by 7 bases; junction bases not matched to a gene: 6. The CDR3 is made up of 15 amino acids. CDR3 residues: CASSLTGGKSNIQYF. Written as DNA, the CDR3 is TGTGCCAGCAGCTTGACAGGGGGCAAATCGAACATTCAGTACTTC. Combining the CDR3 with reference TRBV5-6 and TRBJ2-4 gives the whole variable domain DAGVTQSPTHLIKTRGQQVTLRCSPKSGHDTVSWYQQALGQGPQFIFQYYEEEERQRGNFPDRFSGHQFPNYSSELNVNALLLGDSALYLCASSLTGGKSNIQYFGAGTRLSVL.

This clonotype was counted only a few times. The rearrangement links TRBV18 to TRBJ2-3; a weak D match, TRBD1 (5 bases). Trimming stripped 0 bases from V and 4 bases from J, with 11 bases between. The CDR3 extends over 15 amino acids. Germline CDR1 and CDR2: KGHSH and LQKENI. CDR3 in amino acids: CASSPPSPTADTQYF. The CDR3 DNA follows: TGTGCCAGCTCACCACCTAGTCCGACAGCAGATACGCAGTATTTT. The full variable domain, with the rest looked up from reference TRBV18 and TRBJ2-3, is NAGVMQNPRHLVRRRGQEARLRCSPMKGHSHVYWYRQLPEEGLKFMVYLQKENIIDESGMPKERFSAEFPKEGPSILRIQQVVRGDSAAYFCASSPPSPTADTQYFGPGTRLTVL.

This clonotype was recorded at least ten times. V is TRBV7-9 and J is TRBJ1-1; D unresolved. The CDR3 extends over 14 amino acids. The V and J ends lost 1 base and 3 bases respectively, with 9 bases between them. The germline gives CDR1 SEHNR, CDR2 FQNEAQ (reference sequence). The DNA for the CDR3 is TGTGCCAGCAGCTTAGTGGTTGCGGACACTGAAGCTTTCTTT. Residues: CASSLVVADTEAFF.

CDR3 in DNA: TGTGCCAGCAATGACCCGGGACAGGGGGTAGAGACCCAGTACTTC. This encodes CASNDPGQGVETQYF. The chain joins TRBV6-1 to TRBJ2-5, with 11 bases aligning to TRBD1. The CDR3 has 15 amino acids. Germline V gene sequence: CDR1 MNHNS, CDR2 SASEGT. The ends lost 7 bases at V and 4 bases at J; junction bases unmatched: 8.

Many counts were recorded for this clonotype. V is TRBV29-1 and J is TRBJ2-7; possibly TRBD2 for D (5 bases). V was cut by 0 bases and J by 10 bases, with 10 bases left in between. The germline V gene encodes CDR1 SQVTM and CDR2 ANQGSEA. This CDR3 region has 11 residues. For the CDR3, the DNA is TGCAGCGTTGAAGATCGAGGGTTTCAGTACTTC. It yields the protein CSVEDRGFQYF.

This clonotype was counted many times. The rearrangement uses TRBV6-1 and TRBJ2-1, with 11 bases that match TRBD1. After removal of 6 bases from V and 4 bases from J, the junction contained 2 bases not matched to a gene. This CDR3 contains 14 residues. Germline V gene lookup returns CDR1 MNHNS and CDR2 SASEGT. CDR3 sequence: CASSRDRGYNEQFF. For the CDR3, the DNA is TGTGCCAGCAGCCGGGACAGGGGGTACAATGAGCAGTTCTTC.

The sample holds a few counts of this clonotype. The chain joins TRBV6-2 or TRBV6-3 to TRBJ1-5; D may be TRBD1 (5 bases). V shed 5 bases and J shed 2 bases, with 16 bases lying between them. The CDR3 is made up of 16 amino acids. CDR1 MNHEY and CDR2 SVGEGT come from the germline V gene. DNA for the CDR3: TGTGCCAGCAGTCCCACCCGGGGGAGAGGCAATCAGCCCCAGCATTTT. This translates into CASSPTRGRGNQPQHF.

This clonotype was recorded a few times. The chain has TRBV20-1 and TRBJ2-7, with 7 bases matching TRBD2. Per germline, CDR1 DFQATT and CDR2 SNEGSKA (reference sequence). This CDR3 has 14 residues. Trimming removed 2 bases from V and 6 bases from J; junction bases left unmatched: 10. Here the CDR3 DNA reads TGCAGTGCTAGATTCGGGACTACCGCTCGCGAGCAGTACTTC. Amino acids: CSARFGTTAREQYF.